One and the same sample provided the 30 T cell receptor beta chains below, sequenced in a study of blood T cell repertoires in COVID-19. Measured with immunoSEQ multiplex PCR; TCRdb has only the in-frame clones, and not every one. The repertoire holds 170,000 or so clones, 80% to 90% seen once, with around 9.5% in the top ten. Material: PBMCs or T cells enriched from blood (not recorded which). These receptors all come from a woman between 18 and 29 years old who had recovered from COVID-19.

This chain uses TRBV28 with TRBJ1-2; 7 bases are shared with TRBD1. In germline, CDR1 is MDHEN, CDR2 SYDVKM. CDR3 length: 14 amino acids. The trim removed 8 bases at V and 0 bases at J, leaving 6 bases unmatched. CDR3 in amino acids: CASLAGTANYGYTF. In nucleotides, the CDR3 is TGTGCCAGCCTAGCCGGGACAGCTAACTATGGCTACACCTTC.

This clone was picked up one time. The chain carries TRBV4-2 and TRBJ2-7; TRBD2 agrees at 7 bases. Germline trimming cut 0 bases from V and 2 bases from J; bases unmatched to any gene: 7. The germline V gene has CDR1 LGHNA and CDR2 YNFKEQ. This CDR3 has 16 residues. CDR3 region: CASSQDSSGGTYEQYF. The CDR3 DNA reads as TGTGCCAGCAGCCAAGATTCTAGCGGAGGCACCTACGAGCAGTACTTC.

The CDR3: CASRTEQVGADTQYF. CDR3 nucleotide sequence: TGTGCCAGCAGGACCGAACAGGTCGGTGCAGATACGCAGTATTTT. The V gene is TRBV27, the J gene TRBJ2-3; the D gene is possibly TRBD1 (5 bases). Germline CDR1 MNHEY, CDR2 SMNVEV (reference sequence). The CDR3 runs to 15 residues. Between the trimmed V and J ends, which lost 6 bases and 4 bases, there was a span of 17 bases.

The rearrangement uses TRBV20-1 and TRBJ2-2; the match to TRBD2 covers 7 bases. Trimming removed 3 bases from V and 1 base from J; junction bases left unmatched: 20. CDR1 and CDR2 from the germline V gene are DFQATT and SNEGSKA (reference sequence). The CDR3 sequence is 20 residues long. In nucleotides, the CDR3 is TGCAGTGCTAGTTTTCCTGCGGGATTAGTTGGGAGGGGGAACACCGGGGAGCTGTTTTTT. Translated, it gives CSASFPAGLVGRGNTGELFF.

This clone was seen once. The chain links TRBV4-3 to TRBJ1-3; D gene ambiguous. Germline V CDR1 and CDR2: LGHNA, YSLEER. V gave up 0 bases and J gave up 0 bases, with 3 bases separating them. CDR3 length: 14 residues. CDR3 bases: TGCGCCAGCAGCCAAGATAGCTCTGGAAACACCATATATTTT. Amino acids: CASSQDSSGNTIYF.

J is TRBJ2-1 and V is TRBV5-1; 9 positions agree with TRBD1. The CDR3 extends over 13 amino acids. The J segment lost 7 bases and the V segment lost 2 bases, leaving 1 base of the junction unmatched. The germline V gene has CDR1 SGHRS and CDR2 YFSETQ. CDR3 loop: CASSLQGANEQFF. The CDR3 DNA sequence: TGCGCCAGCAGCTTACAGGGGGCGAATGAGCAGTTCTTC.

The chain carries TRBV24-1 and TRBJ1-4; 9 nucleotides agree with TRBD1. CDR3 length: 20 residues. Trimming took 0 bases from V and 0 from J; bases not matched to a gene: 10. Germline lookup yields CDR1 KGHDR and CDR2 SFDVKD. The CDR3 region has the DNA TGTGCCACCAGTGATTTGGGTGACAGGGGGAACAGTGCAACTAATGAAAAACTGTTTTTT. Its translation is CATSDLGDRGNSATNEKLFF.

This clone was counted many times. The chain is built from TRBV3-1 (or the pseudogene TRBV3-2) and TRBJ2-3; 10 bases map to TRBD2. CDR3 length equals 17 residues. Trimming at V came to 4 bases and at J to 2 bases, leaving 9 bases not matched to a gene. The germline V gene has CDR1 LGHDT and CDR2 YNNKEL (reference sequence). This chain's CDR3 is CASSPPRSGGDTDTQYF. DNA for the CDR3: TGTGCCAGCAGCCCACCCCGGAGCGGGGGGGACACAGATACGCAGTATTTT.

The chain recombines TRBV30 with TRBJ1-6; no clear D gene. Trimming stripped 3 bases from V and 13 bases from J, with 13 bases between. Per germline, CDR1 GTSNPN and CDR2 SVGIG (reference sequence). The CDR3 is made up of 12 amino acids. The CDR3 reads CAWRTNTIPLHF. In DNA, the CDR3 is TGTGCCTGGAGGACTAATACTATTCCCCTCCACTTT. Together with reference TRBV30 and TRBJ1-6, the CDR3 gives the full variable domain: SQTIHQWPATLVQPVGSPLSLECTVEGTSNPNLYWYRQAAGRGLQLLFYSVGIGQISSEVPQNLSASRPQDRQFILSSKKLLLSDSGFYLCAWRTNTIPLHFGNGTRLTVT.

This clone showed up just once. V usage is TRBV7-2 and J usage is TRBJ1-1; no definite D call. The germline gives CDR1 SGHTA, CDR2 FQGNSA. The V gene lost 3 bases and the J gene lost 11 bases, with 16 bases spanning the gap. The CDR3 contains 13 residues. Here the CDR3 DNA reads TGTGCCAGCAGCTTTTCTAATGATGTGAGTGCTTTCTTT. It codes for CASSFSNDVSAFF.

The chain has TRBV28 and TRBJ2-7; perhaps TRBD2 as D (6 bases). This CDR3 comprises 13 residues. The ends were cut back, 7 bases at V and 9 bases at J, with 19 bases in the middle. Germline loops: CDR1 MDHEN, CDR2 SYDVKM. This chain's CDR3 is CASIDGSWGGQYF. Here the CDR3 DNA reads TGTGCCAGCATTGACGGGAGTTGGGGTGGGCAGTACTTC.

V usage is TRBV5-6 and J usage is TRBJ2-1; TRBD2 matches 8 bases. The CDR3 totals 17 residues. CDR1 is SGHDT, CDR2 YYEEEE, per germline. Trimming at V came to 2 bases and at J to 4 bases, leaving 11 bases not matched to a gene. In nucleotides, the CDR3 is TGTGCCAGCAGCTTACAGCGGGAGTCAGGTTCTTACAATGAGCAGTTCTTC. It translates to CASSLQRESGSYNEQFF.

The rearrangement joins TRBV5-1 to TRBJ1-1; maybe TRBD1 (5 bases). The germline gives CDR1 SGHRS, CDR2 YFSETQ. Trimming took 4 bases from V and 5 from J, leaving 15 bases between them. The CDR3 runs 14 residues. CDR3 loop: CASSRSQGLTEAFF. CDR3 DNA: TGCGCCAGCAGCCGCAGCCAGGGATTGACTGAAGCTTTCTTT.

The V gene is TRBV7-6, the J gene TRBJ1-1; tentative D call: TRBD1 (6 bases). The V end lost 7 bases, the J end lost 1 base, and 13 bases lay between the germline ends. This CDR3 contains 14 residues. Germline V lookup: CDR1 SGHVS, CDR2 FNYEAQ. This chain's CDR3 is CASNQTGRNTEAFF. The CDR3 region has the DNA TGTGCCAGCAACCAAACAGGGAGGAACACTGAAGCTTTCTTT.

The gene calls are TRBV13 and TRBJ2-7; 14 nucleotides align to TRBD2. The trim removed 4 bases at V and 4 bases at J, leaving 6 bases unmatched. Germline V lookup: CDR1 PRHDT, CDR2 FYEKMQ (reference sequence). The CDR3 is 16 residues long. Here the CDR3 DNA reads TGTGCCAGCAGCTCCTGGACTAGCGGGAGGAGGTACGAGCAGTACTTC. Its translation is CASSSWTSGRRYEQYF.

The chain joins TRBV7-9 to TRBJ2-7; D remains unclear. This CDR3 is built from 13 residues. Germline CDR1 and CDR2: SEHNR and FQNEAQ (reference sequence). V shed 1 base and J shed 5 bases, with 9 bases lying between them. As DNA, the CDR3 is TGTGCCAGCAGCTTAGTGTGGCGGAACGAGCAGTACTTC. It encodes CASSLVWRNEQYF. The complete variable domain, with remaining parts taken from reference TRBV7-9 and TRBJ2-7, reads DTGVSQNPRHKITKRGQNVTFRCDPISEHNRLYWYRQTLGQGPEFLTYFQNEAQLEKSRLLSDRFSAERPKGSFSTLEIQRTEQGDSAMYLCASSLVWRNEQYFGPGTRLTVT.

Only one count was recorded for this clone. The chain carries TRBV25-1 and TRBJ1-3; TRBD1 agrees at 8 bases. From germline, CDR1 is MGHDK and CDR2 SYGVNS. The ends lost 4 bases at V and 0 bases at J; junction bases unmatched: 8. The CDR3 is made up of 17 amino acids. The chain's CDR3 is CASSASTGTGSGNTIYF. The CDR3 DNA follows: TGTGCCAGCAGTGCGTCGACCGGGACAGGCTCTGGAAACACCATATATTTT.

V gene TRBV19 combines with J gene TRBJ2-7; 7 bases match TRBD1. The CDR3 runs 14 residues. The trim removed 3 bases at V and 4 bases at J, leaving 6 bases unmatched. CDR1 is LNHDA and CDR2 is SQIVND in the germline V gene (reference sequence). The CDR3 nucleotides are TGTGCCAGTAGTATCCCAGGGGGTATGTACGAGCAGTACTTC. This sequence encodes CASSIPGGMYEQYF.

V is TRBV4-1 and J is TRBJ2-3, with TRBD2 identical over 7 bases. Germline lookup yields CDR1 MGHRA and CDR2 YSYEKL. The CDR3 has 16 amino acids. Trimming removed 4 bases from V and 1 base from J; junction bases left unmatched: 8. The CDR3: CASSRKGGVGTDTQYF. In DNA form, the CDR3 reads TGCGCCAGCAGCCGAAAGGGAGGGGTTGGCACAGATACGCAGTATTTT.

Worth noting for this clone: This same CDR3 is encoded by further DNA sequences in the sample. The chain couples TRBV6-4 to TRBJ2-3, with 11 bases that match TRBD2. The length of the CDR3 is 15 residues. Germline loops: CDR1 MRHNA, CDR2 SNTAGT. V lost 3 bases and J lost 2; bases outside the gene matches: 1. CDR3: CASSDSGGATDTQYF. The CDR3 coding sequence is TGTGCCAGCAGTGATAGCGGGGGGGCCACAGATACGCAGTATTTT.

This clone was found once. J is TRBJ2-5 and V is TRBV3-1 (or the pseudogene TRBV3-2), with D tentatively TRBD1 (6 bases). V was pared by 2 bases and J by 4 bases, with 14 bases between. CDR3 length: 15 residues. Germline V lookup: CDR1 LGHDT, CDR2 YNNKEL (reference sequence). Here the CDR3 reads CASSQNVGGGETQYF. The DNA of the CDR3 is TGTGCCAGCAGCCAAAATGTTGGGGGCGGAGAGACCCAGTACTTC.

A single count supports this clone. The gene calls are TRBV19 and TRBJ1-5; D might be TRBD1 (6 bases). Deletions cut 7 bases from V and 3 bases from J, with 19 bases between. The CDR3 is 16 amino acids. The V gene's germline CDR1 is LNHDA and CDR2 SQIVND (reference sequence). This CDR3 is CASIRGAYLTNQPQHF. The DNA for the CDR3 is TGTGCCAGTATCCGGGGGGCCTACCTTACCAATCAGCCCCAGCATTTT.

This clone was recorded only once. The chain is built from TRBV27 and TRBJ1-2; D may be TRBD1 (6 bases). The CDR3 totals 13 residues. V shed 5 bases and J shed 7 bases, with 14 bases lying between them. Per the germline V gene, CDR1 is MNHEY and CDR2 is SMNVEV (reference sequence). The CDR3 DNA reads as TGTGCCAGCAGTATAAACAGGGAGGGTGGCTACACCTTC. Its protein is CASSINREGGYTF.

The chain combines TRBV27 with TRBJ2-1, with no clear D. V was cut by 2 bases and J by 10 bases, with 9 bases left in between. Germline-derived CDR1 and CDR2 are MNHEY and SMNVEV (reference sequence). This CDR3 spans 12 amino acids. The CDR3 is CASSLGGREQFF. The CDR3 DNA reads as TGTGCCAGCAGTTTAGGCGGCAGAGAGCAGTTCTTC.

DNA of the CDR3: TGTGCCAGTAGTAGCCCGGTAGCTGAAGCTTTCTTT. This gives the protein CASSSPVAEAFF. V usage is TRBV19 and J usage is TRBJ1-1; D is undetermined. The CDR3 is 12 residues long. The germline gives CDR1 LNHDA, CDR2 SQIVND (reference sequence). V lost 4 bases to trimming and J lost 6 bases, with 9 bases between them.

V gene TRBV18 combines with J gene TRBJ2-4; 8 bases agree with TRBD2. J lost 2 bases, V lost 0 bases, and 3 bases had no gene match. Germline V gene data show CDR1 as KGHSH and CDR2 as LQKENI. The CDR3 is 16 amino acids. This CDR3 reads CASSPPRGDSKNIQYF. For the CDR3, the DNA is TGTGCCAGCTCACCACCGCGGGGGGACTCCAAAAACATTCAGTACTTC.

This clone occurred a few times. CDR3 in amino acids: CASSLAGSRGTDTQYF. As DNA, the CDR3 is TGCGCCAGCAGCTTGGCTGGCTCCCGGGGCACAGATACGCAGTATTTT. The V call is TRBV5-1, the J call TRBJ2-3; D gene ambiguous. The CDR3 runs 16 residues. Germline-derived CDR1 and CDR2 are SGHRS and YFSETQ. V lost 0 bases, J lost 1 base, and 12 bases lay in between.

V usage is TRBV27 and J usage is TRBJ2-1, with 9 nucleotides matching TRBD1. The junction had 4 bases not matched to a gene; V was cut back by 5 bases and J by 8 bases. This CDR3 region has 13 residues. The germline V gene encodes CDR1 MNHEY and CDR2 SMNVEV (reference sequence). CDR3 sequence: CASSAWTGDEQFF. Written as DNA, the CDR3 is TGTGCCAGCAGTGCTTGGACAGGGGATGAGCAGTTCTTC.

The chain combines TRBV28 with TRBJ2-4, with 8 bases matching TRBD2. Losses at the gene ends were 3 bases for V and 5 bases for J; bases not matched to a gene: 6. The CDR3 loop spans 15 amino acids. Germline CDR1 and CDR2: MDHEN and SYDVKM. The CDR3 is CASSFASGFQNIQYF. The CDR3 DNA reads TGTGCCAGCAGTTTCGCTAGCGGGTTCCAAAACATTCAGTACTTC.

The gene calls are TRBV7-2 and TRBJ2-3, with 7 bases lining up with TRBD2. The CDR3 spans 15 residues. Germline lookup yields CDR1 SGHTA and CDR2 FQGNSA. With 5 bases clipped from V and 2 bases from J, the junction kept 7 bases outside the gene matches. The CDR3 nucleotides are TGTGCCAGCAGCCCTCAGCGGGGCGACACAGATACGCAGTATTTT. As protein: CASSPQRGDTDTQYF.